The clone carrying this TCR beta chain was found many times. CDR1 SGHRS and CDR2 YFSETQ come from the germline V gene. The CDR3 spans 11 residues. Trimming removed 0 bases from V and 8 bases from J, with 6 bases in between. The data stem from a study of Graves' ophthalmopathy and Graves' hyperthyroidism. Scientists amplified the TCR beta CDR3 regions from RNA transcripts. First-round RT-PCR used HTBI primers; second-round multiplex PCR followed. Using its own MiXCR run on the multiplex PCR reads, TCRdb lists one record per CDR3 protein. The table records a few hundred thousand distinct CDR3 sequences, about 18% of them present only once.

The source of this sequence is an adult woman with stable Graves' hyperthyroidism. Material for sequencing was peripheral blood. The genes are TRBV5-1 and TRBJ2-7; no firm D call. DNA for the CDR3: TGCGCCAGCAGCTTGGCCGACAAGCAGTACTTC. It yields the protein CASSLADKQYF.